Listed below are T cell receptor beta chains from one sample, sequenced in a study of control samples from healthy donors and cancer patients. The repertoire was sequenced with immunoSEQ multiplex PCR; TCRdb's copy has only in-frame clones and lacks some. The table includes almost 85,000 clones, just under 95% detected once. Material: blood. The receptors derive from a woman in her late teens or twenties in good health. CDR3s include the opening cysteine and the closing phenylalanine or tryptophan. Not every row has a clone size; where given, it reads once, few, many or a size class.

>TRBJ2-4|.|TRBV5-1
CASRMGQGGNIQYF
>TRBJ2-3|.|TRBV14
CASSLSGVADTQYF
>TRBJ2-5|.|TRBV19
CASSSEARKTQYF
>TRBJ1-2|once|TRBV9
CASSVAVVSNYGYTF
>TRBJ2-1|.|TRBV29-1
CSVALASGYGEQFF
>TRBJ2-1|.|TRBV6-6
CASSKTAGGFFEQFF
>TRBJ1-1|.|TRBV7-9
CATWGDMNTEAFF
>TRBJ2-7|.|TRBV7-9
CASSPDRGREQYF
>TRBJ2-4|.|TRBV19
CASTPGSEIVQYF
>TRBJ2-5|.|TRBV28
CASSKGRQETQYF
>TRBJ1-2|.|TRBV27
CASSKDRAYGYTF
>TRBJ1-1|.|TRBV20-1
CSARVGTEAFF
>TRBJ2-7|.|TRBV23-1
CASSQWTARMSSYEQYF